A selection of T cell receptor beta chains follows, all from one sample in a study of blood T cell repertoires in COVID-19. Generated by immunoSEQ multiplex PCR, the TCRdb table keeps only in-frame clones and is missing some. The sample yields 120,000 or so clones, roughly nine tenths seen once. Sequenced: peripheral blood. Receptors originate from a man in his sixties with COVID-19, enrolled during active disease. Each CDR3 is given with its conserved first and last residue. D genes are given only for firm matches. The size entry is marked missing in some rows and otherwise reads once, few, many or a size class.

.	TRBV28	TRBJ2-5	.	CASEEGETQYF	TGTGCCAGCGAGGAGGGAGAGACCCAGTACTTC
TRBD2	TRBV7-3	TRBJ2-1	.	CASSPSGGNEQFF	TGTGCCAGCAGCCCTAGCGGGGGGAATGAGCAGTTCTTC
.	TRBV7-3	TRBJ2-3	.	CASSPSLALTDTQYF	TGTGCCAGCAGCCCCTCCCTAGCGCTCACAGATACGCAGTATTTT
TRBD1	TRBV12-3/TRBV12-4	TRBJ1-2	.	CASSAGQGDGYTF	TGTGCCAGCAGTGCCGGACAGGGGGACGGCTACACCTTC
TRBD2	TRBV11-3	TRBJ2-1	once	CASSLGLAEDNEQFF	TGTGCCAGCAGCTTAGGACTAGCGGAAGACAATGAGCAGTTCTTC
.	TRBV6-2/TRBV6-3	TRBJ1-5	.	CASSYSFQISNQPQHF	TGTGCCAGCAGTTACTCGTTCCAGATTAGCAATCAGCCCCAGCATTTT
TRBD1	TRBV7-2	TRBJ1-1	.	CASSLIGDTGGTEAFF	TGTGCCAGCAGCTTAATCGGAGATACAGGGGGTACTGAAGCTTTCTTT
TRBD1	TRBV27	TRBJ1-2	once	CASSPPFGEDRVSGYTF	TGTGCCAGCAGTCCCCCGTTTGGGGAGGACAGGGTATCTGGCTACACCTTC
TRBD1	TRBV25-1	TRBJ1-4	once	CASSAGEGAANEKLFF	TGTGCCAGCAGTGCGGGTGAGGGGGCTGCTAATGAAAAACTGTTTTTT
TRBD1	TRBV15	TRBJ2-3	few	CATSRVTGDTDTQYF	TGTGCCACCAGCAGAGTTACAGGGGACACGGATACGCAGTATTTT
.	TRBV7-2	TRBJ1-5	once	CASSLVTTGPQHF	TGTGCCAGCAGCTTAGTTACCACCGGGCCCCAGCATTTT
.	TRBV5-4	TRBJ2-7	.	CASSLAQRANYEQYF	TGTGCCAGCAGCTTGGCCCAGCGGGCCAATTACGAGCAGTACTTC
TRBD1	TRBV2	TRBJ1-4	.	CASSPDRGLEKLFF	TGTGCCAGCAGTCCGGACAGGGGGCTTGAAAAACTGTTTTTT
TRBD1	TRBV4-1	TRBJ1-5	.	CASSHPTGSRGNQPQHF	TGCGCCAGCAGCCATCCGACAGGGTCGAGGGGCAATCAGCCCCAGCATTTT
TRBD1	TRBV3-1/TRBV3-2	TRBJ2-2	.	CASSQDYQQGVNGELFF	TGTGCCAGCAGCCAAGATTATCAACAGGGGGTAAACGGGGAGCTGTTTTTT
.	TRBV9	TRBJ2-1	.	CASSVEGHEQFF	TGTGCCAGCAGCGTAGAGGGGCATGAGCAGTTCTTC
.	TRBV19	TRBJ1-3	.	CASSNPFRELTGNTIYF	TGTGCCAGTAGTAACCCGTTCAGGGAACTGACTGGAAACACCATATATTTT
TRBD1	TRBV18	TRBJ1-4	once	CASSPSTGGDEKLFF	TGTGCCAGCTCACCATCGACAGGGGGCGATGAAAAACTGTTTTTT
TRBD2	TRBV19	TRBJ2-1	.	CASSGIAGGEQFF	TGTGCCAGTAGTGGTATAGCGGGCGGTGAGCAGTTCTTC
.	TRBV28	TRBJ1-1	once	CASSLSQGQFNTEAFF	TGTGCCAGCAGTTTAAGTCAGGGTCAGTTTAACACTGAAGCTTTCTTT
.	TRBV5-6	TRBJ1-1	.	CASSTRDHGVF	TGTGCCAGCAGCACCAGGGATCATGGTGTTTTT
TRBD2	TRBV11-3	TRBJ2-5	few	CASSLLAGDVYETQYF	TGTGCCAGCAGCTTATTAGCGGGAGATGTCTATGAGACCCAGTACTTC
.	TRBV29-1	TRBJ2-3	.	CSAEGSGLSTDTQYF	TGCAGCGCTGAGGGTAGCGGTCTTTCCACAGATACGCAGTATTTT
.	TRBV6-5	TRBJ1-1	.	CASGGGGTEAFF	TGTGCCAGCGGGGGAGGAGGAACTGAAGCTTTCTTT
.	TRBV4-2	TRBJ1-3	.	CASSPTQDSGNTIYF	TGTGCCAGCAGCCCCACCCAGGACTCTGGAAACACCATATATTTT
.	TRBV7-8	TRBJ1-1	.	CASTLRTDTEAFF	TGTGCCAGCACCCTCCGGACAGACACTGAAGCTTTCTTT
TRBD1	TRBV7-9	TRBJ1-1	.	CASSRDRGSAFF	TGTGCCAGCAGCCGGGACAGGGGCTCGGCTTTCTTT
.	TRBV6-5	TRBJ1-4	.	CASSYSGSRDEKLFF	TGTGCCAGCAGTTACTCCGGCAGTCGGGATGAAAAACTGTTTTTT